The sequence of this T cell receptor beta chain was determined in a study of lymphopenia after photon versus proton radiotherapy. Some clones are missing from TCRdb's copy, which holds only in-frame ones; the method was immunoSEQ multiplex PCR. This sample has approximately 170,000 clones, with more than 85% found just once. Looked up from germline, CDR1 is KGHSY and CDR2 is FQNENV. The V gene end was trimmed by 2 bases and the J gene end by 3 bases; junction bases not matched to a gene: 3. The CDR3 consists of 15 residues. V is TRBV16 and J is TRBJ2-1; 8 bases align to TRBD2. The TCR was taken from a man aged 45 to 65 with gastric cancer. Sequencing used peripheral blood, obtained from a patient treated with photon-based radiotherapy. CDR3 amino acids: CASSQTGGSYNEQFF. CDR3 DNA sequence: TGTGCCAGCAGCCAAACGGGGGGGAGCTACAATGAGCAGTTCTTC.